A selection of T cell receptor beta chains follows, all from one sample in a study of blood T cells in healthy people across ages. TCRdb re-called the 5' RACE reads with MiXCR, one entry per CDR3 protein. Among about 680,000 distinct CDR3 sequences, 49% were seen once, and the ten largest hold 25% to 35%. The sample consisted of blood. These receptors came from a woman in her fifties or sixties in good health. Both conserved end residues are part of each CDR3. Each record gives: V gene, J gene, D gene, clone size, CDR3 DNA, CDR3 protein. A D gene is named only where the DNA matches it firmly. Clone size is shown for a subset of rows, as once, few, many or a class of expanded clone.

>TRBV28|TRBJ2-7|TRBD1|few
TGTGCCAGCAGTGGGACAGTAGCCTACGAGCAGTACTTC
CASSGTVAYEQYF
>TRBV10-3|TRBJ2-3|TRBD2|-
TGTGCCATCAGTGAGTTGCCGGGACTAGCGGGAAGCACAGATACGCAGTATTTT
CAISELPGLAGSTDTQYF
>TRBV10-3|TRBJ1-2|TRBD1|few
TGTGCCATCAGTGAGGCTACAGGGGGATTGAATGGCTACACCTTC
CAISEATGGLNGYTF
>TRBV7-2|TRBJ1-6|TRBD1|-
TGTGCCAGCAGACAGACAGGGGCCCCTCTAAATTCACCCCTCCACTTT
CASRQTGAPLNSPLHF
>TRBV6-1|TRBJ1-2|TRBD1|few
TGTGCCAGCAGTGAGAAGGGACAGAACTATGGCTACACCTTC
CASSEKGQNYGYTF
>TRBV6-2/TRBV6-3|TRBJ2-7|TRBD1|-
TGTGCCAGTGGACAGGGGCGGCTCAAGCAGTACTTC
CASGQGRLKQYF
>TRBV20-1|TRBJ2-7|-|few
TGCAGTGCTAGAGCTAATGACAGGTACTACGAGCAGTACTTC
CSARANDRYYEQYF
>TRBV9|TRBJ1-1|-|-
TGTGCCAGCAGCCATACAACGACGGATGAAGCTTTCTTT
CASSHTTTDEAFF
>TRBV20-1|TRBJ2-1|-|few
TGCAGTGCTAGTTCATTATTTGACAATGAGCAGTTCTTC
CSASSLFDNEQFF
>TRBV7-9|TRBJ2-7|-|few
TGTGCCAGCAGCCCCCAGACGCGGCGTGGGTTTTACGAGCAGTACTTC
CASSPQTRRGFYEQYF
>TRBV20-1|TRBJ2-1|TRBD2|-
TGCAGTTCGGAAGATAGCGGGAGAGGGTACAATGAGCAGTTCTTC
CSSEDSGRGYNEQFF
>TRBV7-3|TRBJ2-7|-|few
TGTGCCAGCAGTGAGTCGGGGAACTACGAGCAGTACTTC
CASSESGNYEQYF
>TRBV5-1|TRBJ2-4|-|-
TGCGCCAGCAGCAGACTGGGAGGAGAGTCCAAAAACATTCAGTACTTC
CASSRLGGESKNIQYF
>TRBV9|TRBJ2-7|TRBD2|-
TGTGCCAGCAGCGTAGGTCCCCTAGCGGGATCCTACGAGCAGTACTTC
CASSVGPLAGSYEQYF
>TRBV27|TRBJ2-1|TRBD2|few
TGTGCCAGCAGTTCCCTAGCGGGAGGCTCCTACAATGAGCAGTTCTTC
CASSSLAGGSYNEQFF
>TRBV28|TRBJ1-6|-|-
TGTGCCAGCAGTCCGATCCCGGTGGAGTTTAGCTCCTATAATTCACCCCTCCACTTT
CASSPIPVEFSSYNSPLHF
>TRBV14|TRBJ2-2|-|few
TGTGCCAGCAGCCTCAATTTTTTTAACACCGGGGAGCTGTTTTTT
CASSLNFFNTGELFF
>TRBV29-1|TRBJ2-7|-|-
TGCAGCGTGAAATCCCGTCACAGGGTACCCTACGAGCAGTACTTC
CSVKSRHRVPYEQYF
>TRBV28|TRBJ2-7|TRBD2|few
TGTGCCAGCAGTCCCCACGGGGCGGGAGTTTACGAGCAGTACTTC
CASSPHGAGVYEQYF
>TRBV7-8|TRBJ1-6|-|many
TGTGCCAGCAGCTTAGGCGGATTCCATTCACCCCTCCACTTT
CASSLGGFHSPLHF
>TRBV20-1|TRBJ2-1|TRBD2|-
TGCAGCGGTTCCCCGGGACTAGCGTCTTACAATGAGCAGTTCTTC
CSGSPGLASYNEQFF
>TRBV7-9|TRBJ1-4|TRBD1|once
TGTGCCAGCAGCCGCGGACAGGGGGCCGTAGCAACTAATGAAAAACCGTTTTTT
CASSRGQGAVATNEKPFF
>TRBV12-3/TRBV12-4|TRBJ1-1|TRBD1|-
TGTGCCAGCAGCCAGGGACAGGGAAGCCTGAACACTGAAGCTTTCTTT
CASSQGQGSLNTEAFF
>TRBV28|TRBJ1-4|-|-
TGTGCCAGCAGTGAGGTGGGGGGCGCGGAGGCTGAAAAACTGTTTTTT
CASSEVGGAEAEKLFF
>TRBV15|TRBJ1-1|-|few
TGTGCCACCAGCAGAGATCGCGGGAACACTGAAGCTTTCTTT
CATSRDRGNTEAFF
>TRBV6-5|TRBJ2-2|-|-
TGTGCCAGCAGCTTGACAGGGAGGGCCGGGGAGCTGTTTTTT
CASSLTGRAGELFF